Below, 11 T cell receptor beta chains from the same sample are listed, as sequenced in a study of blood T cell repertoires in COVID-19 (dated by TCRdb to 2019 to 2021). Library preparation used the immunoSEQ multiplex PCR assay. Not all clones reach the TCRdb copy of this immuneACCESS table, which keeps in-frame sequences only. Checked studies attribute under half of the gap to unresolved V genes and leave the rest unexplained. The sample table contains 340,000 or so clones; only one count was recorded for just over 85% of them. The ten largest account for around 4% of the sample. Sequencing was done on a sample of PBMCs or T cells enriched from blood (not recorded which). The receptor source for this set is a woman in her 40s with acute COVID-19.

With respect to this clone: Other nucleotide sequences from this sample produce the same CDR3. V gene TRBV5-1 combines with J gene TRBJ2-5; D gene unclear. Germline V gives CDR1 SGHRS, CDR2 YFSETQ. V lost 0 bases, J lost 5 bases, and 5 bases lay in between. The CDR3 has 12 residues. The CDR3 DNA sequence: TGCGCCAGCAGCTTGGGAGCGGAGACCCAGTACTTC. Its protein is CASSLGAETQYF.

The rearrangement uses TRBV19 and TRBJ1-5; D remains ambiguous. Germline V lookup: CDR1 LNHDA, CDR2 SQIVND (reference sequence). The CDR3 length is 13 residues. Trimming left V 7 bases short and J 7 bases short, with 14 bases between. CDR3 protein: CASNAREVQPQHF. CDR3 sequence (DNA): TGTGCCAGTAACGCAAGGGAGGTCCAGCCCCAGCATTTT.

This clone was seen a few times. This chain links TRBV3-1 (or the pseudogene TRBV3-2) with TRBJ1-4; D is uncertain. Trimming took 4 bases from V and 3 from J, leaving 18 bases between them. CDR3 length: 17 amino acids. Germline CDR1 LGHDT, CDR2 YNNKEL (reference sequence). The CDR3 is CASSRVVKGGSNEKLFF. DNA for the CDR3: TGTGCCAGCAGCCGGGTCGTGAAGGGCGGGTCTAATGAAAAACTGTTTTTT.

V usage is TRBV6-1 and J usage is TRBJ1-2, with D hard to call. The CDR3 contains 13 residues. Germline V lookup: CDR1 MNHNS, CDR2 SASEGT. V lost 0 bases to trimming and J lost 6 bases, with 8 bases between them. CDR3 residues: CASSEAGNHGYTF. The DNA of the CDR3 is TGTGCCAGCAGTGAAGCCGGGAACCATGGCTACACCTTC.

The chain couples TRBV23-1 to TRBJ1-6, with D tentatively TRBD1 (5 bases). TRBV23-1 is treated as an ORF (open reading frame) with a function not yet certain. Trimming removed 3 bases at V and 0 bases at J, with 9 bases between. The CDR3 extends over 16 amino acids. The CDR3 sequence: CASSQYRSSYNSPLHF. In DNA form, the CDR3 reads TGCGCCAGCAGTCAGTACAGGAGCTCCTATAATTCACCCCTCCACTTT.

The rearrangement uses TRBV12-3 or TRBV12-4 and TRBJ1-6; D is uncertain. The CDR3 is 13 residues long. Trimming pared 6 bases from V and 8 bases from J, leaving 11 bases between. CDR3 sequence reads: CASSDYGDSPLHF. Written as DNA, the CDR3 is TGTGCCAGCAGCGACTATGGGGATTCACCCCTCCACTTT.

This chain joins TRBV7-2 and TRBJ1-4; D may be TRBD1 (5 bases). Per germline, CDR1 SGHTA and CDR2 FQGNSA. With 5 bases removed from V and 7 bases from J, the gap between germline ends came to 23 bases. The CDR3 spans 17 residues. The DNA for the CDR3 is TGTGCCAGCAGCCCCGCTCCCCGGGGGGGAAGGAGTGAAAAACTGTTTTTT. Its translation: CASSPAPRGGRSEKLFF.

V is TRBV10-3 and J is TRBJ2-2; tentative D call: TRBD1 (5 bases). V lost 4 bases to trimming and J lost 4 bases, with 13 bases between them. Germline CDR1 reads ENHRY; CDR2 reads SYGVKD. This CDR3 is built from 15 residues. CDR3 in amino acids: CAISGTDTFTGELFF. The DNA for the CDR3 is TGTGCCATCAGTGGGACGGACACCTTCACCGGGGAGCTGTTTTTT.

The genes are TRBV10-3 and TRBJ2-1; D perhaps matches TRBD1 (5 bases). Trimming shortened V by 4 bases and J by 0 bases, and 10 bases separated the two germline ends. CDR3 length equals 15 residues. Per germline, CDR1 ENHRY and CDR2 SYGVKD. The CDR3 spells CAISGSQGSYNEQFF. CDR3 sequence (DNA): TGTGCCATCAGTGGAAGCCAGGGCTCCTACAATGAGCAGTTCTTC.

This clone came up a few times. This chain connects TRBV6-5 to TRBJ2-7, with 9 bases identical to TRBD1. Germline-derived CDR1 and CDR2 are MNHEY and SVGAGI. The CDR3 covers 14 residues. Germline trimming cut 8 bases from V and 2 bases from J; bases unmatched to any gene: 7. The CDR3 reads CASRSRQGAYEQYF. In DNA form, the CDR3 reads TGTGCCAGCCGTTCTCGACAGGGGGCCTACGAGCAGTACTTC.

Here the CDR3 reads CASSRLGRTSGRRPTGELFF. In DNA form, the CDR3 reads TGTGCCAGCAGCCGGCTTGGTCGGACTAGCGGTCGGAGACCAACCGGGGAGCTGTTTTTT. V and J are TRBV9 and TRBJ2-2; TRBD2 aligns across 10 bases. Germline lookup yields CDR1 SGDLS and CDR2 YYNGEE. The V segment lost 4 bases and the J segment 5 bases; nucleotides outside the gene matches: 20. CDR3 size: 20 residues.